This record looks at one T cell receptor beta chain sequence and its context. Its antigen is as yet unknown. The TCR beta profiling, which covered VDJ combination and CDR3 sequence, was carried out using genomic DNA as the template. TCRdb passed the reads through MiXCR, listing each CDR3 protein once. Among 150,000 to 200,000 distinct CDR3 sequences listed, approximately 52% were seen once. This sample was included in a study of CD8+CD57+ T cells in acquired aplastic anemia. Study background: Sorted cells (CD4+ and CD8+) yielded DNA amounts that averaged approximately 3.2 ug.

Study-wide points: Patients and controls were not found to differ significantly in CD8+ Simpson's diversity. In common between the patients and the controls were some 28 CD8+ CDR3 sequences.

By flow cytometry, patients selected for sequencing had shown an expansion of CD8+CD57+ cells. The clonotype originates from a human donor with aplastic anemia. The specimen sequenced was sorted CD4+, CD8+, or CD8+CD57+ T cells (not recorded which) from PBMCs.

The CDR3, as DNA: TGCAGTGCTAACCGGGACAGGGGTGGCGAGCAGTACTTC. Protein sequence: CSANRDRGGEQYF. V is TRBV20-1 and J is TRBJ2-7; 10 nucleotides match TRBD1. Trimming took 4 bases from V and 6 from J; bases not matched to a gene: 6. Germline values: CDR1 DFQATT, CDR2 SNEGSKA (reference sequence). This CDR3 contains 13 residues.